The rows below give T cell receptor beta chains drawn from one sample of a study of metastatic and nonmetastatic thyroid tumors. TCRdb reprocessed the PCR reads via MiXCR. Of just under 60,000 clones detected, roughly 16% appear once; the ten largest clones hold about 9.4%. Sequenced: blood. The receptors shown here come from a male donor with papillary thyroid cancer or a benign thyroid nodule (not recorded which). Some clones in this sample may be carry-over from other donors' samples. The CDR3 runs from the conserved cysteine through the conserved F or W. The D gene is left open where the match is weak. The size field is filled for only some rows; it gives once, few, many or a size class.

clone size: many
D gene: -
V gene: TRBV19
CDR3 length: 15
J gene: TRBJ1-1
CDR3 protein: CASSRDQRVNTEAFF
CDR3 DNA: TGTGCCAGTAGTAGGGACCAGAGGGTGAACACTGAAGCTTTCTTT

clone size: many
D gene: -
V gene: TRBV7-9
CDR3 length: 12
J gene: TRBJ1-5
CDR3 protein: CASSLGSQPQHF
CDR3 DNA: TGTGCCAGCAGCCTGGGGAGTCAGCCCCAGCATTTT

clone size: -
D gene: TRBD1
V gene: TRBV14
CDR3 length: 14
J gene: TRBJ2-7
CDR3 protein: CASSHRGRGYEQYF
CDR3 DNA: TGTGCCAGCAGCCACAGGGGGCGAGGGTACGAGCAGTACTTC

clone size: -
D gene: -
V gene: TRBV3-1
CDR3 length: 13
J gene: TRBJ2-7
CDR3 protein: CASSQEYSGEQYF
CDR3 DNA: TGTGCCAGCAGCCAAGAATACTCGGGCGAGCAGTACTTC

clone size: many
D gene: TRBD1
V gene: TRBV4-1
CDR3 length: 15
J gene: TRBJ1-1
CDR3 protein: CASSQHAGQYTEAFF
CDR3 DNA: TGCGCCAGCAGCCAACACGCGGGACAGTACACTGAAGCTTTCTTT

clone size: many
D gene: -
V gene: TRBV5-1
CDR3 length: 16
J gene: TRBJ2-3
CDR3 protein: CASSLVGQKATDTQYF
CDR3 DNA: TGCGCCAGCAGCTTGGTGGGTCAGAAAGCCACAGATACGCAGTATTTT

clone size: many
D gene: -
V gene: TRBV27
CDR3 length: 15
J gene: TRBJ1-5
CDR3 protein: CASSSVWTSNQPQHF
CDR3 DNA: TGTGCCAGCAGTTCCGTATGGACTAGCAATCAGCCCCAGCATTTT

clone size: many
D gene: -
V gene: TRBV19
CDR3 length: 14
J gene: TRBJ2-5
CDR3 protein: CASSTDREQETQYF
CDR3 DNA: TGTGCCAGTAGTACGGACAGAGAACAAGAGACCCAGTACTTC

clone size: -
D gene: TRBD2
V gene: TRBV5-4
CDR3 length: 15
J gene: TRBJ2-1
CDR3 protein: CASSLASGGYNEQFF
CDR3 DNA: TGTGCCAGCAGCTTGGCTAGCGGGGGCTACAATGAGCAGTTCTTC

clone size: -
D gene: -
V gene: TRBV7-3
CDR3 length: 16
J gene: TRBJ2-7
CDR3 protein: CASSLIGVGSSYEQYF
CDR3 DNA: TGTGCCAGCAGCTTAATAGGGGTGGGGAGCTCCTACGAGCAGTACTTC

clone size: -
D gene: -
V gene: TRBV20-1
CDR3 length: 14
J gene: TRBJ2-1
CDR3 protein: CSATGDVSYNEQFF
CDR3 DNA: TGCAGTGCTACAGGTGATGTGTCCTACAATGAGCAGTTCTTC

clone size: few
D gene: TRBD2
V gene: TRBV12-3/TRBV12-4
CDR3 length: 15
J gene: TRBJ2-3
CDR3 protein: CASSTTSGGADTQYF
CDR3 DNA: TGTGCCAGCAGCACGACTAGCGGGGGGGCAGATACGCAGTATTTT

clone size: medium-sized
D gene: -
V gene: TRBV6-1
CDR3 length: 16
J gene: TRBJ1-3
CDR3 protein: CASRGASVDSGNTIYF
CDR3 DNA: TGTGCCAGCAGGGGGGCTTCGGTTGACTCTGGAAACACCATATATTTT

clone size: -
D gene: TRBD2
V gene: TRBV11-2
CDR3 length: 15
J gene: TRBJ2-7
CDR3 protein: CASSLDPGGRYGKYF
CDR3 DNA: TGTGCCAGCAGCTTAGATCCGGGGGGGAGGTACGGGAAGTACTTC

clone size: many
D gene: TRBD2
V gene: TRBV9
CDR3 length: 17
J gene: TRBJ2-3
CDR3 protein: CASSVATSGMESDTQYF
CDR3 DNA: TGTGCCAGCAGCGTAGCTACTAGCGGGATGGAGTCAGATACGCAGTATTTT

clone size: many
D gene: -
V gene: TRBV18
CDR3 length: 13
J gene: TRBJ1-1
CDR3 protein: CASSLSRGNEAFF
CDR3 DNA: TGTGCCAGCTCACTAAGTAGGGGGAATGAAGCTTTCTTT

clone size: many
D gene: TRBD2
V gene: TRBV6-2/TRBV6-3
CDR3 length: 15
J gene: TRBJ2-1
CDR3 protein: CASSYPGLHYNEQFF
CDR3 DNA: TGTGCCAGCAGTTACCCGGGACTACACTACAATGAGCAGTTCTTC

clone size: -
D gene: TRBD1
V gene: TRBV7-2
CDR3 length: 12
J gene: TRBJ2-1
CDR3 protein: CASSLETGKKFF
CDR3 DNA: TGTGCCAGCAGCCTGGAGACAGGGAAGAAGTTCTTC

clone size: -
D gene: -
V gene: TRBV12-3/TRBV12-4
CDR3 length: 17
J gene: TRBJ1-2
CDR3 protein: CASSLGRRLGLIYGYTF
CDR3 DNA: TGTGCCAGCAGTTTAGGGCGGCGCCTGGGGCTTATCTATGGCTACACCTTC

clone size: many
D gene: -
V gene: TRBV5-6
CDR3 length: 11
J gene: TRBJ2-5
CDR3 protein: CASSLKETQYF
CDR3 DNA: TGTGCCAGCAGCTTGAAAGAGACCCAGTACTTC

clone size: many
D gene: TRBD1
V gene: TRBV9
CDR3 length: 18
J gene: TRBJ1-1
CDR3 protein: CASSVGDRGGVRTTEAFF
CDR3 DNA: TGTGCCAGCAGCGTAGGTGACAGGGGCGGAGTAAGGACCACTGAAGCTTTCTTT

clone size: many
D gene: -
V gene: TRBV6-1
CDR3 length: 16
J gene: TRBJ1-5
CDR3 protein: CASSEVLGQPNQPQHF
CDR3 DNA: TGTGCCAGCAGTGAAGTCTTAGGGCAGCCCAATCAGCCCCAGCATTTT

clone size: -
D gene: -
V gene: TRBV29-1
CDR3 length: 13
J gene: TRBJ2-7
CDR3 protein: CSVGGLSMYDQYF
CDR3 DNA: TGCAGCGTTGGGGGACTGAGCATGTACGATCAGTACTTC

clone size: medium-sized
D gene: -
V gene: TRBV15
CDR3 length: 15
J gene: TRBJ2-1
CDR3 protein: CATSREGTSYNEQFF
CDR3 DNA: TGTGCCACCAGCAGAGAGGGGACTTCTTACAATGAGCAGTTCTTC

clone size: -
D gene: TRBD1
V gene: TRBV20-1
CDR3 length: 19
J gene: TRBJ2-5
CDR3 protein: CSARGGQGNTPGITETQYF
CDR3 DNA: TGCAGTGCTAGAGGGGGACAGGGGAATACTCCGGGTATCACAGAGACCCAGTACTTC

clone size: few
D gene: -
V gene: TRBV6-1
CDR3 length: 14
J gene: TRBJ1-2
CDR3 protein: CASSEGGTGDGYTF
CDR3 DNA: TGTGCCAGCAGTGAGGGGGGCACGGGTGATGGCTACACCTTC

clone size: many
D gene: TRBD2
V gene: TRBV2
CDR3 length: 16
J gene: TRBJ2-1
CDR3 protein: CASSGSGGNRYNEQFF
CDR3 DNA: TGTGCCAGCAGTGGTAGCGGGGGGAACCGTTACAATGAGCAGTTCTTC

clone size: -
D gene: -
V gene: TRBV4-1
CDR3 length: 13
J gene: TRBJ2-1
CDR3 protein: CASSLGIYNEQFF
CDR3 DNA: TGCGCCAGCAGCCTCGGGATTTACAATGAGCAGTTCTTC

clone size: -
D gene: -
V gene: TRBV9
CDR3 length: 13
J gene: TRBJ2-7
CDR3 protein: CASSLRESYEQYF
CDR3 DNA: TGTGCCAGCAGCCTTCGGGAGTCCTACGAGCAGTACTTC

clone size: -
D gene: TRBD2
V gene: TRBV2
CDR3 length: 21
J gene: TRBJ2-1
CDR3 protein: CASSEIGSPWRGGSRYNEQFF
CDR3 DNA: TGTGCCAGTAGTGAAATTGGATCCCCCTGGAGAGGCGGGAGCCGATACAATGAGCAGTTCTTC

clone size: many
D gene: -
V gene: TRBV6-1
CDR3 length: 15
J gene: TRBJ2-2
CDR3 protein: CASSEGGEATGELFF
CDR3 DNA: TGTGCCAGCAGTGAAGGGGGGGAGGCCACCGGGGAGCTGTTTTTT

clone size: once
D gene: -
V gene: TRBV7-6
CDR3 length: 13
J gene: TRBJ2-7
CDR3 protein: CASSRSVRREQYF
CDR3 DNA: TGTGCCAGCAGCCGATCGGTGCGGCGCGAGCAGTACTTC

clone size: many
D gene: -
V gene: TRBV10-3
CDR3 length: 11
J gene: TRBJ1-1
CDR3 protein: CAISDPPEAFF
CDR3 DNA: TGTGCCATCAGTGATCCGCCTGAAGCTTTCTTT

clone size: many
D gene: -
V gene: TRBV7-9
CDR3 length: 17
J gene: TRBJ2-5
CDR3 protein: CASSLGIAGLGAETQYF
CDR3 DNA: TGTGCCAGCAGCTTAGGCATCGCAGGGCTAGGAGCAGAGACCCAGTACTTC

clone size: many
D gene: -
V gene: TRBV12-3/TRBV12-4
CDR3 length: 15
J gene: TRBJ2-7
CDR3 protein: CASSLDGTRESEQYF
CDR3 DNA: TGTGCCAGCAGTTTAGACGGGACGAGGGAGAGCGAGCAGTACTTC

clone size: few
D gene: -
V gene: TRBV19
CDR3 length: 12
J gene: TRBJ1-1
CDR3 protein: CASGRVNTEGFF
CDR3 DNA: TGTGCCAGTGGTAGGGTCAACACTGAAGGTTTCTTT

clone size: few
D gene: -
V gene: TRBV28
CDR3 length: 10
J gene: TRBJ1-2
CDR3 protein: CASSSYGYKF
CDR3 DNA: TGTGCCAGCAGTTCTTATGGCTACAAATTC

clone size: -
D gene: -
V gene: TRBV7-8
CDR3 length: 14
J gene: TRBJ1-6
CDR3 protein: CANSQRIYNSPLHF
CDR3 DNA: TGTGCCAACAGCCAACGGATCTATAATTCACCCCTCCACTTC

clone size: -
D gene: -
V gene: TRBV7-8
CDR3 length: 15
J gene: TRBJ2-3
CDR3 protein: CASSLGGGYTDTQYF
CDR3 DNA: TGTGCCAGCAGCTTAGGCGGGGGCTACACAGATACGCAGTATTTT

clone size: many
D gene: -
V gene: TRBV12-3/TRBV12-4
CDR3 length: 14
J gene: TRBJ2-4
CDR3 protein: CASSTGTPKNIQYF
CDR3 DNA: TGTGCCAGCAGCACCGGGACCCCCAAAAACATTCAGTACTTC

clone size: few
D gene: TRBD2
V gene: TRBV6-1
CDR3 length: 18
J gene: TRBJ2-5
CDR3 protein: CASSPKLASGGVQETQYF
CDR3 DNA: TGTGCCAGCAGTCCAAAACTGGCTAGCGGGGGGGTCCAAGAGACCCAGTACTTC

clone size: -
D gene: TRBD2
V gene: TRBV19
CDR3 length: 17
J gene: TRBJ2-1
CDR3 protein: CASSITSGELSYNEQFF
CDR3 DNA: TGTGCCAGTAGTATTACTAGCGGGGAACTCTCCTACAATGAGCAGTTCTTC

clone size: few
D gene: -
V gene: TRBV6-1
CDR3 length: 17
J gene: TRBJ2-2
CDR3 protein: CASSKATGLENTGELFF
CDR3 DNA: TGTGCCAGCAGTAAGGCTACGGGATTAGAGAACACCGGGGAGCTGTTTTTT

clone size: many
D gene: -
V gene: TRBV11-2
CDR3 length: 16
J gene: TRBJ1-1
CDR3 protein: CASSLEFGRMNTEAFF
CDR3 DNA: TGTGCCAGCAGCTTAGAGTTTGGGCGAATGAACACTGAAGCTTTCTTT

clone size: many
D gene: -
V gene: TRBV6-6
CDR3 length: 16
J gene: TRBJ2-2
CDR3 protein: CASSYDSSANTGELFF
CDR3 DNA: TGTGCCAGCAGTTACGACAGTTCCGCGAACACCGGGGAGCTGTTTTTT

clone size: -
D gene: -
V gene: TRBV30
CDR3 length: 12
J gene: TRBJ1-2
CDR3 protein: CAGRSGQNGYTF
CDR3 DNA: TGTGCGGGGAGATCCGGGCAGAATGGCTACACCTTC